The text below deals with one T cell receptor beta chain. Its matching antigen is unknown. Trimming left V 3 bases short and J 5 bases short, with 16 bases between. Germline V gives CDR1 MDHEN, CDR2 SYDVKM. There are 15 residues in the CDR3. The assay was immunoSEQ multiplex PCR, and TCRdb's table has in-frame clones only and misses some. The sample consists of roughly 500,000 clones, 96% of them appearing once. The data were taken from a study of shared clonotypes between healthy human individuals. Study summary: Those who served as donors were a couple of women and a few men between the ages of 18 and 49.

Whole-study results and caveats: Shared clonotypes across all four donors exceeded non-shared ones in generation probability.

This sequence joins TRBV28 and TRBJ2-5; possibly TRBD2 for D (6 bases). This TCR came from a woman in her twenties or thirties in good health. Sample: naive CD4+ T cells sorted from blood. As to subset: CD45RA+ positively selected. The CDR3 reads CASSLREATGETQYF. CDR3 bases: TGTGCCAGCAGTTTGAGGGAGGCCACTGGGGAGACCCAGTACTTC. The full variable domain, its missing parts supplied by reference TRBV28 and TRBJ2-5, is DVKVTQSSRYLVKRTGEKVFLECVQDMDHENMFWYRQDPGLGLRLIYFSYDVKMKEKGDIPEGYSVSREKKERFSLILESASTNQTSMYLCASSLREATGETQYFGPGTRLLVL.